The entry below describes one TCR beta chain. This sample is part of a study of cytotoxic CD8 clonotypes in ibrutinib-treated CLL. The V end was cut by 5 bases, the J end by 6 bases, with 11 bases between. This CDR3 contains 13 residues. Germline values: CDR1 SGHRS, CDR2 YFSETQ. Method: immunoSEQ multiplex PCR; TCRdb's copy keeps in-frame clones and lacks some. The table shows approximately 22,000 clones, with 70% to 85% occurring only once. This receptor was identified in a human donor with chronic lymphocytic leukemia. The sequencing used PBMCs, collected before ibrutinib treatment. This chain links TRBV5-1 with TRBJ2-2, with a possible D match to TRBD1 (6 bases). The CDR3 is CASRQGSPGELFF. DNA of the CDR3: TGCGCCAGCAGACAGGGTAGCCCCGGGGAGCTGTTTTTT.